The 30 T cell receptor beta chains given below trace back to one sample, sequenced in a study of blood T cell repertoires in COVID-19. Profiled with immunoSEQ multiplex PCR; TCRdb holds only in-frame clones, not every one. Of 150,000 to 200,000 clones listed, 86% are singletons. The specimen was peripheral blood. These receptors originate from a man between 45 and 60 years old with active or convalescent COVID-19.

The chain couples TRBV19 to TRBJ2-3; 10 nucleotides align to TRBD2. The CDR3 totals 19 residues. The junction had 15 bases not matched to a gene; V was cut back by 6 bases and J by 0 bases. The germline V gene has CDR1 LNHDA and CDR2 SQIVND (reference sequence). CDR3 coding DNA: TGTGCCAGTAGACCAATTTCTGGGACTAGCGCGACTAGCACAGATACGCAGTATTTT. Translated: CASRPISGTSATSTDTQYF.

The rearrangement joins TRBV9 to TRBJ1-2; D perhaps matches TRBD1 (5 bases). Deletions cut 0 bases from V and 8 bases from J, with 11 bases between. This CDR3 spans 13 amino acids. Germline assignment: CDR1 SGDLS and CDR2 YYNGEE. CDR3 nucleotide sequence: TGTGCCAGCAGCGTAGCGGACAAGGGAGGCTACACCTTC. It codes for CASSVADKGGYTF. Filled out from reference TRBV9 and TRBJ1-2, the complete variable domain reads DSGVTQTPKHLITATGQRVTLRCSPRSGDLSVYWYQQSLDQGLQFLIQYYNGEERAKGNILERFSAQQFPDLHSELNLSSLELGDSALYFCASSVADKGGYTFGSGTRLTVV.

The rearrangement joins TRBV29-1 to TRBJ2-1; TRBD2 agrees at 8 bases. The CDR3 loop spans 15 amino acids. The germline V gene encodes CDR1 SQVTM and CDR2 ANQGSEA. The J segment lost 7 bases and the V segment lost 6 bases, leaving 14 bases of the junction unmatched. In nucleotides, the CDR3 is TGCAGCGTCCCCCGGCTGGGACTAGAGAGGAATGAGCAGTTCTTC. Amino acids: CSVPRLGLERNEQFF.

The chain couples TRBV19 to TRBJ1-2; TRBD1 is a possible D gene (5 bases). The ends were cut back, 8 bases at V and 0 bases at J, with 16 bases in the middle. The CDR3 is made up of 15 amino acids. Germline CDR1 LNHDA, CDR2 SQIVND (reference sequence). The CDR3 reads CASPQENRPNYGYTF. In DNA, the CDR3 is TGTGCCAGTCCACAGGAAAACCGACCTAACTATGGCTACACCTTC.

This chain joins TRBV19 and TRBJ1-5; D is ambiguous. This CDR3 has 14 amino acids. The V gene lost 8 bases and the J gene lost 0 bases, with 11 bases spanning the gap. Per the germline V gene, CDR1 is LNHDA and CDR2 is SQIVND (reference sequence). The CDR3 region has the DNA TGTGCCAGTCAGATATTGAATAGCAATCAGCCCCAGCATTTT. This codes for CASQILNSNQPQHF. The full variable domain, in which reference TRBV19 and TRBJ1-5 provide the parts outside the CDR3, is DGGITQSPKYLFRKEGQNVTLSCEQNLNHDAMYWYRQDPGQGLRLIYYSQIVNDFQKGDIAEGYSVSREKKESFPLTVTSAQKNPTAFYLCASQILNSNQPQHFGDGTRLSIL.

The chain links TRBV10-3 to TRBJ2-1; perhaps TRBD2 as D (5 bases). V lost 0 bases, J lost 6 bases, and 15 bases lay in between. Germline values: CDR1 ENHRY, CDR2 SYGVKD. There are 16 residues in the CDR3. CDR3 nucleotide sequence: TGTGCCATCAGTGAGTCCCAAGGGAGTTCACGCAATGAGCAGTTCTTC. It codes for CAISESQGSSRNEQFF.

V and J are TRBV9 and TRBJ2-2; D may be TRBD1 (6 bases). The V gene's germline CDR1 is SGDLS and CDR2 YYNGEE. Between the trimmed V and J ends, which lost 3 bases and 4 bases, there was a span of 13 bases. CDR3 size: 15 residues. The CDR3 loop is CASSGPGTRTGELFF. In nucleotides, the CDR3 is TGTGCCAGCAGCGGTCCCGGGACACGCACCGGGGAGCTGTTTTTT. Drawing the rest from reference TRBV9 and TRBJ2-2, the complete variable domain is DSGVTQTPKHLITATGQRVTLRCSPRSGDLSVYWYQQSLDQGLQFLIQYYNGEERAKGNILERFSAQQFPDLHSELNLSSLELGDSALYFCASSGPGTRTGELFFGEGSRLTVL.

The CDR3 here is CASANYYWDRYYEQYF. Written as DNA, the CDR3 is TGCGCCAGCGCTAACTACTATTGGGACAGGTACTACGAGCAGTACTTC. V usage is TRBV23-1 and J usage is TRBJ2-7; 8 nucleotides align to TRBD1. TRBV23-1 is an ORF, and what it does is uncertain. Losses at the gene ends were 8 bases for V and 3 bases for J; bases not matched to a gene: 15. The CDR3 runs 16 residues.

This chain joins TRBV28 and TRBJ1-5, with D possibly being TRBD1 (5 bases). The germline gives CDR1 MDHEN, CDR2 SYDVKM. Trimming shortened V by 10 bases and J by 5 bases, and 27 bases separated the two germline ends. The CDR3 runs to 17 residues. The CDR3 loop reads CAIRGGKKKVIHQPQHF. As DNA, the CDR3 is TGTGCCATTCGGGGGGGTAAGAAAAAAGTAATCCATCAGCCCCAGCATTTT.

The V gene is TRBV4-3, the J gene TRBJ2-1; 8 positions match TRBD2. The CDR3 is made up of 16 amino acids. Germline trimming cut 1 base from V and 10 bases from J; bases unmatched to any gene: 12. Germline V gene data show CDR1 as LGHNA and CDR2 as YSLEER. CDR3 residues: CASSQGLRLASLEQFF. In DNA form, the CDR3 reads TGCGCCAGCAGCCAAGGACTAAGACTAGCGTCCCTAGAGCAGTTCTTC.

The chain couples TRBV9 to TRBJ2-5, with TRBD2 matching over 8 bases. The germline CDR1 and CDR2 sequences are SGDLS and YYNGEE. This CDR3 is built from 16 residues. J lost 5 bases, V lost 0 bases, and 9 bases had no gene match. The CDR3 spells CASSVAGGSGGETQYF. DNA for the CDR3: TGTGCCAGCAGCGTAGCCGGAGGTTCGGGGGGGGAGACCCAGTACTTC.

The rearrangement uses TRBV10-3 and TRBJ2-3; the match to TRBD2 covers 12 bases. The trim removed 4 bases at V and 2 bases at J, leaving 1 base unmatched. This CDR3 contains 15 residues. CDR1 and CDR2 (germline): ENHRY, SYGVKD. The CDR3 loop is CAISGLAGDTDTQYF. The CDR3 nucleotides are TGTGCCATCAGTGGACTAGCGGGAGACACAGATACGCAGTATTTT.

This chain connects TRBV11-3 to TRBJ2-1; perhaps TRBD2 as D (5 bases). The CDR3 is 15 amino acids. Germline-derived CDR1 and CDR2 are SGHNT and YENEEA. Between the trimmed V and J ends, which lost 0 bases and 7 bases, there was a span of 13 bases. CDR3 coding DNA: TGTGCCAGCAGCTTAGATCGGGGTAGACGGAATGAGCAGTTCTTC. It codes for CASSLDRGRRNEQFF.

This clone appeared a few times. V usage is TRBV6-2 or TRBV6-3 and J usage is TRBJ2-3, with 16 nucleotides matching TRBD2. The V and J ends lost 5 bases and 15 bases, in that order; junction bases with no gene match: 8. There are 14 residues in the CDR3. Germline CDR1 and CDR2: MNHEY and SVGEGT. CDR3: CASSPPGLAGGRYF. The CDR3 nucleotides read TGTGCCAGCAGTCCCCCGGGACTAGCGGGGGGGCGTTATTTT.

The chain carries TRBV9 and TRBJ2-1; TRBD1 aligns across 7 bases. Trimming cost V 3 bases and J 0 bases; bases outside gene matches: 6. In germline, CDR1 is SGDLS, CDR2 YYNGEE. This CDR3 spans 16 amino acids. Written as DNA, the CDR3 is TGTGCCAGCAGCGAACAGGGACAGTCCTCCTACAATGAGCAGTTCTTC. This sequence encodes CASSEQGQSSYNEQFF.

J is TRBJ1-5 and V is TRBV7-2; D might be TRBD1 (6 bases). Germline V gene sequence: CDR1 SGHTA, CDR2 FQGNSA. Deletions cut 1 base from V and 4 bases from J, with 8 bases between. There are 14 residues in the CDR3. This CDR3 reads CASSLDRDNQPQHF. In DNA, the CDR3 is TGTGCCAGCAGCTTAGACAGGGATAATCAGCCCCAGCATTTT.

The chain is built from TRBV21-1 and TRBJ2-7; TRBD2, the D gene given by the table, was not confirmed from the DNA. TRBV21-1 is described as a pseudogene. The length of the CDR3 is 15 residues. The DNA for the CDR3 is TGTGCCGCAGCGGGAATAGCGGGAGGAATCCACGAGCAGTACTTC. Protein sequence: CAAAGIAGGIHEQYF.

The chain is built from TRBV7-8 and TRBJ2-1; 9 nucleotides agree with TRBD1. Looked up from germline, CDR1 is SGHVS and CDR2 is FQNEAQ. V was clipped by 1 base and J by 2 bases; unmatched bases: 6. This CDR3 is 17 amino acids long. CDR3: CASSLEFWDRAYNEQFF. The CDR3 DNA reads TGTGCCAGCAGCTTAGAGTTTTGGGACAGGGCCTACAATGAGCAGTTCTTC.

This clone was observed a few times. The rearrangement uses TRBV24-1 and TRBJ1-2; tentative D call: TRBD1 (5 bases). V lost 7 bases to trimming and J lost 6 bases, with 14 bases between them. Germline V gives CDR1 KGHDR, CDR2 SFDVKD. The CDR3 length is 13 residues. The CDR3 coding sequence is TGTGCCACCAGCACCCAGGGCGGCCATGGCTACACCTTC. It specifies CATSTQGGHGYTF.

CDR3 nucleotides: TGTGCCAGCAGTCCAGGACAGGGGAACACCATATATTTT. Its translation: CASSPGQGNTIYF. This chain uses TRBV28 with TRBJ1-3, with 9 bases that match TRBD1. CDR1 is MDHEN, CDR2 SYDVKM, per germline. The CDR3 extends over 13 amino acids. V lost 5 bases, J lost 7 bases, and 3 bases stayed unmatched.

The chain combines TRBV11-2 with TRBJ1-1, with TRBD1 matching over 8 bases. CDR3 size: 17 residues. With 1 base clipped from V and 4 bases from J, the junction kept 11 bases outside the gene matches. Germline assignment: CDR1 SGHAT and CDR2 FQNNGV. The CDR3 is CASSLVAPSTGVTEAFF. The DNA of the CDR3 is TGTGCCAGCAGCTTAGTCGCTCCCTCGACAGGGGTCACTGAAGCTTTCTTT.

V and J are TRBV28 and TRBJ1-1, with a possible D match to TRBD1 (5 bases). V was trimmed by 5 bases and J by 5 bases, leaving 15 bases between them. The germline V gene has CDR1 MDHEN and CDR2 SYDVKM. The CDR3 covers 14 residues. The CDR3: CASSESGRVTEAFF. CDR3 nucleotides: TGTGCCAGCAGTGAGTCAGGGAGGGTGACTGAAGCTTTCTTT.

This sequence joins TRBV29-1 and TRBJ2-5; the D gene is possibly TRBD1 (5 bases). This CDR3 region has 13 residues. CDR1 is SQVTM and CDR2 is ANQGSEA in the germline V gene. Trimming removed 3 bases from V and 2 bases from J, with 10 bases in between. The chain's CDR3 is CSVDRTNQETQYF. The CDR3 bases are TGCAGCGTTGATAGGACAAATCAAGAGACCCAGTACTTC.

The chain couples TRBV4-3 to TRBJ2-2, with 12 bases matching TRBD2. The CDR3 loop spans 18 amino acids. Unmatched junction bases numbered 8, after V lost 1 base and J lost 5 bases. The germline V gene encodes CDR1 LGHNA and CDR2 YSLEER. CDR3 sequence: CASSQAASGRVGTGELFF. The DNA for the CDR3 is TGCGCCAGCAGCCAAGCGGCTAGCGGGAGGGTTGGGACCGGGGAGCTGTTTTTT.

The chain recombines TRBV7-6 with TRBJ2-1, with 7 bases lining up with TRBD2. Trimming cost V 5 bases and J 0 bases; bases outside gene matches: 13. Germline values: CDR1 SGHVS, CDR2 FNYEAQ. The CDR3 sequence is 18 residues long. Here the CDR3 DNA reads TGTGCCAGCAGCGCCACGGGACTACAACTTAACTCCTACAATGAGCAGTTCTTC. This gives the protein CASSATGLQLNSYNEQFF.

V usage is TRBV12-3 or TRBV12-4 and J usage is TRBJ2-1, with TRBD2 identical over 9 bases. This CDR3 is 13 amino acids long. V lost 10 bases to trimming and J lost 7 bases; unmatched junction nucleotides: 8. In nucleotides, the CDR3 is TGTGCCACCCTTAGCGGGAGTCAGAATGAGCAGTTCTTC. Protein product: CATLSGSQNEQFF.

The rearrangement joins TRBV11-2 to TRBJ1-1, with a weak D call TRBD1 (5 bases). Germline V lookup: CDR1 SGHAT, CDR2 FQNNGV. The CDR3 runs to 14 residues. V was pared by 5 bases and J by 6 bases, with 16 bases between. The CDR3 is CASSPRGGAAEAFF. The CDR3 DNA is TGTGCCAGCAGCCCCCGGGGAGGGGCAGCTGAAGCTTTCTTT.

The gene calls are TRBV7-3 and TRBJ2-3; D is possibly TRBD2 (7 bases). The ends were cut back, 5 bases at V and 2 bases at J, with 17 bases in the middle. Germline CDR1 is SGHTA and CDR2 is FQGTGA. The CDR3 length is 16 residues. Here the CDR3 reads CASSLLGGGFTDTQYF. The CDR3 coding sequence is TGTGCCAGCAGCCTGCTAGGGGGAGGGTTCACAGATACGCAGTATTTT.

V and J are TRBV7-2 and TRBJ2-3; 8 nucleotides line up with TRBD1. With 3 bases clipped from V and 6 bases from J, the junction kept 11 bases outside the gene matches. The germline CDR1 and CDR2 sequences are SGHTA and FQGNSA. This CDR3 contains 16 residues. The DNA of the CDR3 is TGTGCCAGCAGCTTTGGTGGGACAGGAACTTCGGATACGCAGTATTTT. It translates to CASSFGGTGTSDTQYF.

The rearrangement uses TRBV4-3 and TRBJ2-1; D might be TRBD2 (6 bases). Between the trimmed V and J ends, which lost 7 bases and 8 bases, there was a span of 12 bases. Germline V gene sequence: CDR1 LGHNA, CDR2 YSLEER. The CDR3 has 12 residues. CDR3 residues: CASNLRRDEQFF. CDR3 in DNA: TGCGCCAGCAACCTAAGGAGGGATGAGCAGTTCTTC.